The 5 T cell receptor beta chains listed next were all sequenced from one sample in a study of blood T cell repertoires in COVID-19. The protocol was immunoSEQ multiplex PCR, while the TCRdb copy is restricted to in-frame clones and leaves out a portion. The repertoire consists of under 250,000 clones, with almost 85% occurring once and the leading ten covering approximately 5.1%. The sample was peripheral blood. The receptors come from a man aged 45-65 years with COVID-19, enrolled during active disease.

CDR3 sequence: CASSPHRGEVTDTQYF. CDR3 coding DNA: TGTGCCAGCAGTCCCCACAGGGGTGAAGTCACCGATACGCAGTATTTT. The genes are TRBV11-2 and TRBJ2-3, with 7 bases identical to TRBD1. CDR3 size: 16 residues. Germline V gene lookup returns CDR1 SGHAT and CDR2 FQNNGV. Trimming at V came to 6 bases and at J to 6 bases, leaving 15 bases not matched to a gene.

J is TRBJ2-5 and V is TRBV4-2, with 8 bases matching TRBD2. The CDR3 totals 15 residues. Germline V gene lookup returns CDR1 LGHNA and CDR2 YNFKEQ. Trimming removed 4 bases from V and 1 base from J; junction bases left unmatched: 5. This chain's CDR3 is CASSPGRGGQETQYF. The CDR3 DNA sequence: TGTGCCAGCAGCCCCGGGAGGGGGGGCCAAGAGACCCAGTACTTC.

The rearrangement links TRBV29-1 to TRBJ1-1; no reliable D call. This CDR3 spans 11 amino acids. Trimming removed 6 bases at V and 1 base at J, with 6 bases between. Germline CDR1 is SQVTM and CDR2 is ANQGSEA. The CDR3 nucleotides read TGCAGCGTCGTCAGGAACACTGAAGCTTTCTTT. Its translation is CSVVRNTEAFF.

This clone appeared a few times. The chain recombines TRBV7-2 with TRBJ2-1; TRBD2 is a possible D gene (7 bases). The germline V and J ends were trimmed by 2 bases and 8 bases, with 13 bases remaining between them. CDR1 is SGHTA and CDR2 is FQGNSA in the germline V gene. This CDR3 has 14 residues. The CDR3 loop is CASSLTGGGYEQFF. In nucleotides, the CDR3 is TGTGCCAGCAGCTTAACGGGGGGCGGCTATGAGCAGTTCTTC.

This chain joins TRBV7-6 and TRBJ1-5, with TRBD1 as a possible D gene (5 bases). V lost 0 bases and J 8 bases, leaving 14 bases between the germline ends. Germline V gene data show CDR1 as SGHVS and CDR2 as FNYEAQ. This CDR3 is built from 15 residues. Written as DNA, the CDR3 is TGTGCCAGCAGCTTAGCGGCAGGGTTGGGGAAGCCCCAGCATTTT. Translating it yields CASSLAAGLGKPQHF.